This T cell receptor beta chain stems from a study of T-cell reconstitution after alpha-beta-depleted transplantation in children (TCRdb year 2016). For the study in its entirety: Using TCR repertoire profiling, the study quantitatively followed how T-cell immune reconstitution unfolded in children after TCRalphabeta/CD19-depleted allogeneic hematopoietic cell transplantation.

Results the study describes overall, beyond this receptor: Over subsequent months, a decline in hyperexpanded clone frequencies was noted, and after one year, T-cell counts and TCRbeta diversity were mostly ascribed to newly produced T cells. The apparently early alphabetaT-cell count recovery about two months after transplant was reportedly dependent on only several hundred rapidly expanded clones derived from non-depleted graft cells. The high TCRbeta diversity at day 60 in some patients was ascribed to recipient T cells and intrathymic progenitors that had survived conditioning.

There are many counts of this clonotype. Its antigen remains unidentified. Within one base of it there is no much larger clone, and no base qualities were kept. What the treatment or condition label conveys for this sample: allogeneic hematopoietic cell transplantation with graft depleted of TCRalphabeta T cells and CD19 B cells. The children who served as transplant recipients had been given grafts of TCRalphabeta/CD19-depleted allogeneic hematopoietic cells. The protocol used for the library was PCR. Sequencing relied on an Illumina HiSeq 2500. To normalize quantification of the TCRbeta repertoire, the TCR libraries were built with molecular barcoding that relied on unique molecular identifiers. TCRdb reran the public reads through fastp at Q25 and MiXCR, keeping productive beta chains. Rows with a matching CDR3 protein are joined into one entry that keeps the most common DNA and genes. For this sample there are around 300,000 distinct CDR3 sequences; 7.5% to 9% appear just once. The leading ten clones occupy approximately 9.6% of the sample.

According to the germline V gene, CDR1 reads MNHEY and CDR2 reads SVGAGI. V was cut back by 2 bases and J by 0 bases, leaving a gap of 4 bases between them. From the cysteine through the phenylalanine, the CDR3 covers 13 amino acids. The DNA shown is the 39-base CDR3, in frame from base 1. This material consisted of peripheral blood, taken 360 days after TCRalphabeta/CD19-depleted stem cell transplant. This TCR derives from a female patient between 2 and 15 years old who had a stem cell transplant for Fanconi anemia, so the T cells may come from the graft donor. The chain employs TRBV6-5 and TRBJ1-2; no D gene is confidently identified. The CDR3 amino acid sequence is: CASSYGANYGYTF. Read as DNA, the sequence is TGTGCCAGCAGTTACGGGGCTAACTATGGCTACACCTTC.